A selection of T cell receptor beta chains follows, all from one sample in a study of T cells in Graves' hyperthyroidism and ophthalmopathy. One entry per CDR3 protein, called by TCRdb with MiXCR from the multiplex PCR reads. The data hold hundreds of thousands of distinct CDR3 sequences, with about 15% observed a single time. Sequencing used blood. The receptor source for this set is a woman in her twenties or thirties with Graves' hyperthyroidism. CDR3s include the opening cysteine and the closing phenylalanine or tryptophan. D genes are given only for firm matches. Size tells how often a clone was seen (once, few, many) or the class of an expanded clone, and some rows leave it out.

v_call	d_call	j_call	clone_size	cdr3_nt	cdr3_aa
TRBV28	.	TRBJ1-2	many	TGTGCCAGCAGGATTCAGGGGCAGAACTACTATGGCTACACCTTC	CASRIQGQNYYGYTF
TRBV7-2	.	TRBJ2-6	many	TGTGCCAGCAGCTTAAGCGGGCGGCTACTCTCTGGGGCCAACGTCCTGACTTTC	CASSLSGRLLSGANVLTF
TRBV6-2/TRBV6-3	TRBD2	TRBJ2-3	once	TGTGCCAGCAGTTACCTGACGCCGGAGGTAGCGGGAGGGCGCTCAGATACGCAGTATTTT	CASSYLTPEVAGGRSDTQYF
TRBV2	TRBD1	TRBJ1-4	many	TGTGCCAGCAGGTCGACAGGGCTTAATGAAAAACTGTTTTTT	CASRSTGLNEKLFF
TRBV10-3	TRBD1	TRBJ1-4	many	TGTGCCATCAGTCCTTCGGACAGGGAAAAACTGTTTTTT	CAISPSDREKLFF
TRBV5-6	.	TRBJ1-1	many	TGTGCCAGCAGCCGACCTGGGGGGCCCACTGAAGCTTTCTTT	CASSRPGGPTEAFF
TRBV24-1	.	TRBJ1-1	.	TGTGCCACCAGTGATGGTGGCACTGAAGCTTTCTTT	CATSDGGTEAFF
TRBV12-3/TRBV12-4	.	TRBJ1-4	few	TGTGCCAGCAGCCCGAGACAGGTTAATGAAAAACTGTTTTTT	CASSPRQVNEKLFF
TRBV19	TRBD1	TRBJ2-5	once	TGTGCCAGTAATGACAGGGTCGGAGAGACCCAGTACTTC	CASNDRVGETQYF
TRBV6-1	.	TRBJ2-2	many	TGTGCCAGCAGTGCGACAGGTCCGAACACCGGGGAGCTGTTTTTT	CASSATGPNTGELFF
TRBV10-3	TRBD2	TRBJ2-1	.	TGTGCCATCAGGGGGACTAGCGGGAGGTTTGAGCAGTTCTTC	CAIRGTSGRFEQFF
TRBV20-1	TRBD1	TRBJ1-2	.	TGCAGTGCTAGAGGAGTCCGGGACAGGGAATATTACAACTATGGCTACACCTTC	CSARGVRDREYYNYGYTF
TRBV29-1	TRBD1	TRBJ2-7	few	TGCAGCGTGGGACAGGGAGGTGTGCAGTACTTC	CSVGQGGVQYF
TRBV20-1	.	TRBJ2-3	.	TGCAGTGCGGCGGCCGTGGGGGTGGGAGATACGCAGTATTTT	CSAAAVGVGDTQYF
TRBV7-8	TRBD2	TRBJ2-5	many	TGTGCCAGCACGGGACTAGCGGGCCAAGAGACCCAGTACTTC	CASTGLAGQETQYF
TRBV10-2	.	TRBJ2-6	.	TGCGCCAGCAGTGGGGAAACCAACTCTGGGGCCAACGTCCTGACTTTC	CASSGETNSGANVLTF
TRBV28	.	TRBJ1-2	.	TGTGCCAGCAGTTTATCCAGGGGAGCTAACTGTGGCTACACCTTC	CASSLSRGANCGYTF